These 8 T cell receptor beta chains were sequenced from one sample in a study of cytomegalovirus exposure and HLA in healthy donors. Clones were read by immunoSEQ multiplex PCR, and TCRdb kept only the in-frame ones, dropping some. The data contain 130,000 or so clones, roughly 87% of them singletons. Sequencing input: PBMCs. All receptors come from a woman younger than 30 in good health and CMV-seropositive.

The chain has TRBV15 and TRBJ2-7; 10 nucleotides line up with TRBD1. The CDR3 runs 13 residues. The germline CDR1 and CDR2 sequences are LNHNV and YYDKDF (reference sequence). J lost 6 bases, V lost 8 bases, and 7 bases had no gene match. The CDR3 bases are TGTGCCACCGGGACAGGGGAATTTGGCGAGCAGTACTTC. Protein sequence: CATGTGEFGEQYF.

This chain joins TRBV7-9 and TRBJ2-7; 7 positions match TRBD2. CDR3 length equals 16 residues. Germline V gene data show CDR1 as SEHNR and CDR2 as FQNEAQ (reference sequence). The V segment lost 5 bases and the J segment 2 bases; nucleotides outside the gene matches: 12. In DNA form, the CDR3 reads TGTGCCAGCAGCCTCAGCGGGGCAGGCCGGACCTACGAGCAGTACTTC. Translated: CASSLSGAGRTYEQYF.

The J gene is TRBJ1-6, the V gene TRBV7-8; a weak D match, TRBD1 (5 bases). CDR1 is SGHVS and CDR2 is FQNEAQ in the germline V gene. V gave up 9 bases and J gave up 8 bases, with 17 bases separating them. The CDR3 runs 14 residues. The DNA for the CDR3 is TGTGCCAGTCTCACGGGGGGGAGGGATTCACCCCTCCACTTT. Residues: CASLTGGRDSPLHF.

The genes are TRBV6-1 and TRBJ2-7, with 7 bases identical to TRBD2. The CDR3 is made up of 16 amino acids. The junction had 6 bases not matched to a gene; V was cut back by 0 bases and J by 1 base. Germline CDR1 is MNHNS and CDR2 is SASEGT. The CDR3 nucleotides are TGTGCCAGCAGTGAAGCCCCGGCTAGCGGATCCTACGAGCAGTACTTC. Translating it yields CASSEAPASGSYEQYF.

Only one count was recorded for this clone. One junction end disagrees with the germline gene, perhaps due to a read error. The gene calls are TRBV4-1 and TRBJ1-2, with 9 bases fitting TRBD1. This CDR3 comprises 15 residues. Germline V gene sequence: CDR1 MGHRA, CDR2 YSYEKL. CDR3 in amino acids: CASSQEGTGTYGHTF. DNA for the CDR3: TGCGCCAGCAGCCAAGAGGGGACAGGGACCTATGGCCACACCTTC.

This chain connects TRBV30 to TRBJ1-4; D is ambiguous. The CDR3 consists of 12 residues. Germline CDR1 GTSNPN, CDR2 SVGIG (reference sequence). V was cut by 1 base and J by 7 bases, with 7 bases left in between. The CDR3 loop reads CAWSGLVEKLFF. CDR3 in DNA: TGTGCCTGGAGTGGACTTGTTGAAAAACTGTTTTTT.

This chain uses TRBV5-1 with TRBJ2-7; 8 bases fit TRBD2. Germline values: CDR1 SGHRS, CDR2 YFSETQ. Unmatched junction bases numbered 6, after V lost 2 bases and J lost 8 bases. The CDR3 is 13 amino acids. CDR3: CASSLAGGAQQYF. In DNA form, the CDR3 reads TGCGCCAGCAGCTTAGCCGGGGGGGCCCAGCAGTACTTC.

The chain recombines TRBV11-2 with TRBJ2-1, with 11 bases lining up with TRBD2. Trimming removed 1 base from V and 8 bases from J; junction bases left unmatched: 7. In germline, CDR1 is SGHAT, CDR2 FQNNGV. This CDR3 region has 16 residues. The CDR3 coding sequence is TGTGCCAGCAGCTTAGGGATAGCGGGGGGGCTACATGAGCAGTTCTTC. Translation gives CASSLGIAGGLHEQFF.